Shown below are 19 T cell receptor beta chains from a single sample sequenced in a study of neurological immune-mediated disorders. TCRdb re-analysed the 5' RACE reads in MiXCR, keeping a single row per CDR3 protein. This sample has 84,000 or so distinct CDR3 sequences; approximately 13% occur once, and the top ten carry approximately 5%. As to time point: longitudinal time-point 2. Specimen: PBMCs. The receptor source for this set is a female donor with HTLV-1-associated myelopathy (HAM/TSP).

The table lists this clonotype with many counts. The V and J genes are TRBV10-3 and TRBJ2-7; D is unresolved. CDR1 ENHRY and CDR2 SYGVKD come from the germline V gene. V lost 1 base, J lost 3 bases, and 4 bases lay in between. This CDR3 comprises 12 residues. DNA of the CDR3: TGTGCCATCAGTGAGTACGGCTACGAGCAGTACTTC. Protein product: CAISEYGYEQYF.

This clonotype was observed at least ten times. V and J are TRBV5-1 and TRBJ1-1, with a weak D call TRBD1 (5 bases). V lost 1 base and J lost 1, with 5 bases in between. The V gene's germline CDR1 is SGHRS and CDR2 YFSETQ. The CDR3 is made up of 13 amino acids. CDR3: CASSLQGNTEAFF. CDR3 DNA: TGCGCCAGCAGCTTGCAGGGGAACACTGAAGCTTTCTTT.

This clonotype was recorded many times. The chain is built from TRBV24-1 and TRBJ1-2; D uncertain. CDR3 size: 16 residues. The V gene lost 0 bases and the J gene lost 7 bases, with 17 bases spanning the gap. Germline V gene data show CDR1 as KGHDR and CDR2 as SFDVKD. CDR3 bases: TGTGCCACCAGTGATTTGCCGAACGCGGGCAAACGTGGCTACACCTTC. As protein: CATSDLPNAGKRGYTF.

This clonotype was detected ten times or more. The chain employs TRBV5-1 and TRBJ1-1; TRBD1 matches at 12 bases. J lost 5 bases, V lost 7 bases, and 12 bases had no gene match. The CDR3 length is 16 residues. Germline V gene sequence: CDR1 SGHRS, CDR2 YFSETQ. CDR3 DNA: TGCGCCAGCCTGGGACAGGGGGCCCGGGTTTTAACTGAAGCTTTCTTT. Protein: CASLGQGARVLTEAFF. The whole variable domain, remainder taken from reference TRBV5-1 and TRBJ1-1, is KAGVTQTPRYLIKTRGQQVTLSCSPISGHRSVSWYQQTPGQGLQFLFEYFSETQRNKGNFPGRFSGRQFSNSRSEMNVSTLELGDSALYLCASLGQGARVLTEAFFGQGTRLTVV.

For this clonotype: This may come from a read error, since a much larger clone is one base off. The chain recombines TRBV20-1 with TRBJ1-5; 7 bases match TRBD1. With V trimmed by 7 bases and J by 2 bases, 11 bases remained unmatched. The CDR3 runs to 15 residues. From germline, CDR1 is DFQATT and CDR2 SNEGSKA (reference sequence). The CDR3: CSDYRDSPGNQPQHF. The DNA of the CDR3 is TGCAGTGACTACAGGGACAGTCCAGGCAATCAGCCCCAGCATTTT.

Many counts were recorded for this clonotype. The chain links TRBV7-9 to TRBJ2-3; 9 bases fit TRBD2. With V trimmed by 5 bases and J by 7 bases, 10 bases remained unmatched. There are 15 residues in the CDR3. CDR1 and CDR2 from the germline V gene are SEHNR and FQNEAQ (reference sequence). CDR3 DNA: TGTGCCAGCAGCAATCTAGCGGGGACGCTACATACGCAGTATTTT. Translating it yields CASSNLAGTLHTQYF.

The sample holds many counts of this clonotype. The chain joins TRBV3-1 to TRBJ2-3; weak D call: TRBD2 (5 bases). From germline, CDR1 is LGHDT and CDR2 YNNKEL (reference sequence). The CDR3 has 15 residues. Trimming stripped 1 base from V and 0 bases from J, with 8 bases between. CDR3 sequence: CASSQGLPSTDTQYF. Written as DNA, the CDR3 is TGTGCCAGCAGCCAAGGACTACCTAGCACAGATACGCAGTATTTT.

This clonotype came up many times. CDR3 sequence reads: CAIRRGSGDYEQYF. Written as DNA, the CDR3 is TGTGCCATCAGGAGGGGGTCAGGGGACTACGAGCAGTACTTC. The chain is built from TRBV10-3 and TRBJ2-7; tentatively, D is TRBD1 (6 bases). The CDR3 totals 14 residues. Germline lookup yields CDR1 ENHRY and CDR2 SYGVKD. Trimming removed 6 bases from V and 3 bases from J, with 15 bases in between.

This clonotype was detected ten times or more. The chain uses TRBV27 and TRBJ1-3; TRBD1 might be the D (5 bases). The germline V and J ends were trimmed by 6 bases and 0 bases, with 18 bases remaining between them. The CDR3 is 17 residues long. Germline CDR1 MNHEY, CDR2 SMNVEV (reference sequence). CDR3 sequence (DNA): TGTGCCAGCAGGGGATCGGTCCGGGACGACTCTGGAAACACCATATATTTT. It codes for CASRGSVRDDSGNTIYF.

This clonotype has ten or more counts. The J gene is TRBJ2-2, the V gene TRBV5-6; D is undetermined. CDR1 is SGHDT and CDR2 is YYEEEE in the germline V gene. Trimming pared 4 bases from V and 4 bases from J, leaving 14 bases between. The CDR3 consists of 15 residues. In DNA, the CDR3 is TGTGCCAGCAGCCCTGGGGTCCCAACCACCGGGGAGCTGTTTTTT. Translated: CASSPGVPTTGELFF.

This clonotype has at least ten counts. The chain uses TRBV10-2 and TRBJ2-7; D may be TRBD1 or TRBD2 (6 bases each). The V end lost 0 bases, the J end lost 3 bases, and 12 bases lay between the germline ends. The CDR3 runs to 15 residues. Germline V gene sequence: CDR1 WSHSY, CDR2 SAAADI. The CDR3 coding sequence is TGCGCCAGCAGTGAGTCGGGGGGCGCGGTCTACGAGCAGTACTTC. As protein: CASSESGGAVYEQYF.

This clonotype showed up many times. The J gene is TRBJ2-1, the V gene TRBV2, with D possibly being TRBD2 (6 bases). The V end was cut by 4 bases, the J end by 4 bases, with 11 bases between. This CDR3 is 14 amino acids long. Germline lookup yields CDR1 SNHLY and CDR2 FYNNEI. For the CDR3, the DNA is TGTGCCAGCAGTGGTAGCGGCCTATACAATGAGCAGTTCTTC. It is translated as CASSGSGLYNEQFF.

This clonotype was detected many times. The rearrangement uses TRBV28 and TRBJ2-1; 7 nucleotides agree with TRBD1. V gave up 7 bases and J gave up 0 bases; unmatched junction bases: 12. CDR3 length equals 17 residues. Germline V lookup: CDR1 MDHEN, CDR2 SYDVKM. The CDR3 sequence is CASTLDRFWRSYNEQFF. The CDR3 DNA follows: TGTGCCAGCACTCTGGACAGGTTCTGGCGCTCCTACAATGAGCAGTTCTTC.

This clonotype has ten or more counts. This sequence joins TRBV6-1 and TRBJ1-6; D gene uncertain. Germline V gene sequence: CDR1 MNHNS, CDR2 SASEGT. The V end was cut by 2 bases, the J end by 7 bases, with 6 bases between. This CDR3 has 13 residues. CDR3 bases: TGTGCCAGCAGTGAACCGGGCAATTCACCCCTCCACTTT. Its translation is CASSEPGNSPLHF.

CDR3 sequence: CATSGPGLAGHYEQYF. The CDR3 DNA sequence: TGTGCCACCAGTGGCCCGGGACTAGCGGGGCACTACGAGCAGTACTTC. The V and J genes are TRBV24-1 and TRBJ2-7, with 13 positions matching TRBD2. The CDR3 consists of 16 residues. Unmatched junction bases numbered 6, after V lost 5 bases and J lost 3 bases. Germline CDR1 KGHDR, CDR2 SFDVKD.

This clonotype was seen many times. The V call is TRBV5-1, the J call TRBJ2-6; 8 bases align to TRBD1. V gave up 2 bases and J gave up 0 bases; unmatched junction bases: 13. The CDR3 has 20 residues. Germline CDR1 SGHRS, CDR2 YFSETQ. The CDR3 nucleotides are TGCGCCAGCAGCTTAAAAACGGGACAGGAGATGTTCTCTGGGGCCAACGTCCTGACTTTC. Protein sequence: CASSLKTGQEMFSGANVLTF.

This clonotype came up many times. For the CDR3, the DNA is TGTGCCAGCAGTGAAAGGTCCCCCCGGTGGGGGGGGGGTAAAGGCTACACCTTC. This gives the protein CASSERSPRWGGGKGYTF. V is TRBV2 and J is TRBJ1-2; perhaps TRBD1 as D (5 bases). CDR1 and CDR2 from the germline V gene are SNHLY and FYNNEI. V gave up 2 bases and J gave up 8 bases, with 27 bases separating them. The CDR3 runs 18 residues.

This clonotype occurred many times. The chain has TRBV5-6 and TRBJ1-4, with no clear D. Trimming stripped 1 base from V and 8 bases from J, with 6 bases between. The CDR3 runs to 12 residues. The germline V gene has CDR1 SGHDT and CDR2 YYEEEE. This chain's CDR3 is CASSLLAEKLFF. The CDR3 DNA sequence: TGTGCCAGCAGCTTGCTGGCGGAAAAACTGTTTTTT.

There are many counts of this clonotype. J is TRBJ1-2 and V is TRBV5-1; the match to TRBD1 covers 7 bases. Germline V gene data show CDR1 as SGHRS and CDR2 as YFSETQ. The CDR3 loop spans 14 amino acids. The ends lost 4 bases at V and 1 base at J; junction bases unmatched: 4. The CDR3, as DNA: TGCGCCAGCAGCGGCGGGACAGATAACTATGGCTACACCTTC. It codes for CASSGGTDNYGYTF.